One and the same sample provided the 14 T cell receptor beta chains below, sequenced in a study of CXCR3-negative and CXCR3-positive naive CD8 T cells. General study points: Naive CXCR3-positive cells had TRB CDR3s more hydrophobic than those of CXCR3-negative naive cells.

No antigens are known for them. With UMI labels, 5' RACE was used to prepare the TRB cDNA libraries. TCRdb re-called the 5' RACE reads, yielding one record per CDR3 amino acid sequence without DNA. The sample table includes about 51,000 distinct CDR3 sequences. The sequenced material came from naive CXCR3+ CD8+ T cells from blood. As for subset: CD45RO-CCR7+CD27+CD95- naive CD8+ T cells expressing CXCR3 (TNR3+). The receptors stem from a human donor in good health. Some clones in this sample may be carry-over from other donors' samples.

The chain employs TRBV20-1 and TRBJ1-3. The CDR3 spans 14 residues. Per germline, CDR1 DFQATT and CDR2 SNEGSKA (reference sequence). The CDR3 reads CSAEGPRGGNTIYF.

This chain joins TRBV12-3 or TRBV12-4 and TRBJ2-1; TCRdb selects TRBD1, and the lack of DNA leaves this call unchecked. This CDR3 has 15 amino acids. The CDR3 region is CASSSAGQGGNEQFF.

This chain joins TRBV7-2 and TRBJ1-1; the D call from TCRdb, TRBD1, cannot be confirmed without DNA. The V gene's germline CDR1 is SGHTA and CDR2 FQGNSA. This CDR3 has 14 amino acids. The CDR3 loop reads CASSAVTGGVEAFF. The full variable domain, rest sourced from reference TRBV7-2 and TRBJ1-1, is GAGVSQSPSNKVTEKGKDVELRCDPISGHTALYWYRQSLGQGLEFLIYFQGNSAPDKSGLPSDRFSAERTGGSVSTLTIQRTQQEDSAVYLCASSAVTGGVEAFFGQGTRLTVV.

CDR3 residues: CASSYRAGHYEQYF. The chain uses TRBV6-5 and TRBJ2-7; the TRBD2 assignment by TCRdb is unverifiable without DNA. CDR1 is MNHEY, CDR2 SVGAGI, per germline. The CDR3 has 14 residues.

V gene TRBV28 combines with J gene TRBJ1-6; no DNA is available, so the TRBD1 call from TCRdb remains unchecked. The CDR3 contains 15 residues. The germline CDR1 and CDR2 sequences are MDHEN and SYDVKM. The CDR3 sequence is CASSQPPDTVGPLHF.

The chain couples TRBV21-1 to TRBJ2-7; TCRdb picks TRBD1, but there is no DNA to check that call. TRBV21-1 is recorded as a pseudogene. This CDR3 is 15 amino acids long. Here the CDR3 reads CASSRGPRFDYEQYF.

The chain is built from TRBV29-1 and TRBJ2-5; the TCRdb call, TRBD1, lacks DNA for checking. CDR1 is SQVTM, CDR2 ANQGSEA, per germline. This CDR3 has 15 residues. CDR3 region: CSAFPIEGGQETQYF.

The rearrangement uses TRBV5-6 and TRBJ2-7; the TRBD2 assignment by TCRdb is unverifiable without DNA. CDR1 and CDR2 from the germline V gene are SGHDT and YYEEEE. The CDR3 runs 14 residues. This CDR3 reads CASSPGPFLYEQYF.

The chain is built from TRBV7-9 and TRBJ1-1. Germline values: CDR1 SEHNR, CDR2 FQNEAQ (reference sequence). The CDR3 totals 15 residues. The CDR3 here is CASRTPGYDILEAFF.

The chain recombines TRBV7-9 with TRBJ1-2. Germline-derived CDR1 and CDR2 are SEHNR and FQNEAQ (reference sequence). CDR3 length equals 12 residues. CDR3 region: CASSATSISDTF.

This sequence joins TRBV7-2 and TRBJ2-7. Germline lookup yields CDR1 SGHTA and CDR2 FQGNSA. The CDR3 is made up of 15 amino acids. CDR3 residues: CASSLGDTGSYEQYF.

The chain carries TRBV27 and TRBJ2-6. In germline, CDR1 is MNHEY, CDR2 SMNVEV (reference sequence). The CDR3 spans 13 residues. The CDR3 reads CASGERGANVLTF.

The rearrangement joins TRBV7-9 to TRBJ1-1; TCRdb proposes TRBD1, but this gene call is untestable without DNA. This CDR3 comprises 15 residues. Germline V CDR1 and CDR2: SEHNR, FQNEAQ (reference sequence). The CDR3 sequence is CASSPGQGKNTEAFF.

The chain has TRBV6-6 and TRBJ2-3; TCRdb names TRBD2, which stays unverified in the absence of DNA. The germline gives CDR1 MNHNY, CDR2 SVGAGI (reference sequence). The CDR3 sequence is 16 residues long. The CDR3 sequence is CASRGLAGDPTDTQYF.